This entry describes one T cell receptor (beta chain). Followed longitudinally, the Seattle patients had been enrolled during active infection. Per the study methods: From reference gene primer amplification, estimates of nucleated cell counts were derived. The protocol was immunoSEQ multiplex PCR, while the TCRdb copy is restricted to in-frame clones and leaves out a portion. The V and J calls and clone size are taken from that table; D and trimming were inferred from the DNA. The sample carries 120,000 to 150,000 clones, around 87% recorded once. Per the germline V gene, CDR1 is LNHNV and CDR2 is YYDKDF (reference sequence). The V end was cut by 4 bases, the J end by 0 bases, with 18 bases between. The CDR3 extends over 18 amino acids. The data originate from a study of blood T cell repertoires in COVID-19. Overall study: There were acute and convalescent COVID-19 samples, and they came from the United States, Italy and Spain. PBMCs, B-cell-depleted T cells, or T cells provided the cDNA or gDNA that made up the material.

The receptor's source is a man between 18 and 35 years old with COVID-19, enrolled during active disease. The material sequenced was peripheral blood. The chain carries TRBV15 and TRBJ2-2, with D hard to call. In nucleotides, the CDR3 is TGTGCCACCAGCAAAAACCCACTCGCGTACGCGAACACCGGGGAGCTGTTTTTT. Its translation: CATSKNPLAYANTGELFF.